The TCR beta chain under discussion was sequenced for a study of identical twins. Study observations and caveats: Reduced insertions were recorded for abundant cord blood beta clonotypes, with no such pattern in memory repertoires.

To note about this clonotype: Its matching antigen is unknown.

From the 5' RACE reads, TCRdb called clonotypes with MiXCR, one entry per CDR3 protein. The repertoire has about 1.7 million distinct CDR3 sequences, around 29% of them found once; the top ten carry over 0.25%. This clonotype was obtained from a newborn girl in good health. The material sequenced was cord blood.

The CDR3 is CASSEPGPYNEQYF. As DNA, the CDR3 is TGTGCCAGCAGTGAGCCAGGACCCTACAATGAGCAGTACTTC. The J gene is TRBJ2-1, the V gene TRBV6-4; D uncertain. The J call may be in error: the DNA end matches TRBJ2-7 better. The CDR3 runs to 14 residues. Germline CDR1 reads MRHNA; CDR2 reads SNTAGT.